This T cell receptor beta chain was found in a study of spatial heterogeneity in lung cancer. Overall study context: Unique TCR and UMI combinations averaged more than ten appearances each in raw reads.

Looked up from germline, CDR1 is SNHLY and CDR2 is FYNNEI. The CDR3 is 14 residues long. With 9 bases clipped from V and 0 bases from J, the junction kept 2 bases outside the gene matches. At least ten counts were recorded for this clonotype. This beta chain was picked up by a library intended for alpha chains and is off target, so its count carries little meaning. TCRdb redid the calling of the 5' RACE reads with MiXCR, one entry per CDR3 protein. The sample includes 13,000 or so distinct CDR3 sequences, about 3.8% of them seen just once. Time point reported: sample taken at primary tumor resection. Tumor, nontumor lung or frozen PBMC supplied whole RNA that was sequenced unsorted. The approximately 79 donors had untreated early-stage non-small cell lung cancer.

V is TRBV2 and J is TRBJ2-7; 13 bases are a match to TRBD2. This clonotype originated in a male donor with early-stage non-small cell lung cancer. The input for sequencing was PBMCs, taken at surgery. CDR3 residues: CARGTSGASYEQYF. The CDR3 nucleotides read TGTGCCAGGGGGACTAGCGGGGCCTCCTACGAGCAGTACTTC.